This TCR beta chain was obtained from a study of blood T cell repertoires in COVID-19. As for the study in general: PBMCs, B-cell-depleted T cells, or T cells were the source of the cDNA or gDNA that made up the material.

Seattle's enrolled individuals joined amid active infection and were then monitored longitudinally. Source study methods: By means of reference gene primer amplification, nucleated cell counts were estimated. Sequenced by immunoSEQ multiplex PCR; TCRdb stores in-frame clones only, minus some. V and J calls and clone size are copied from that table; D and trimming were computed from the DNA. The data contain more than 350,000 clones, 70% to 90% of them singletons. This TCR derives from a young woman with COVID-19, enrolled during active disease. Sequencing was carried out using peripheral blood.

The CDR3 loop reads CATSDVTGYEQYF. DNA for the CDR3: TGTGCCACCAGTGACGTGACGGGGTACGAGCAGTACTTC. This rearrangement joins TRBV24-1 to TRBJ2-7; D possibly corresponds to TRBD2 (5 bases). V lost 4 bases, J lost 4 bases, and 10 bases lay in between. Germline lookup yields CDR1 KGHDR and CDR2 SFDVKD. This CDR3 spans 13 amino acids.